This T cell receptor (beta chain) was recorded in a study of CD8 T cells in ankylosing spondylitis. Points on this clonotype: What it recognizes is unknown.

Study-level points and caveats: There were earlier reports of some motif variants in reactive arthritis synovial fluid and blood. According to the report, clones linked to the disease were significantly enriched in matched synovial fluid samples taken from ankylosing spondylitis patients. One TCR beta motif, made up of several highly homologous variants, appeared characteristic of ankylosing spondylitis blood.

Libraries for TCR beta were made by quantitative 5'-RACE with molecular barcodes. TCRdb re-analysed the 5' RACE reads in MiXCR, keeping a single row per CDR3 protein. The table has fewer than 200,000 distinct CDR3 sequences, roughly 10% seen once. Between the trimmed V and J ends, which lost 7 bases and 0 bases, there was a span of 6 bases. This CDR3 is 12 amino acids long. Germline V CDR1 and CDR2: MNHEY, SVGAGI. The receptor comes from a female donor with ankylosing spondylitis or in good health (not recorded which). Sequenced input: blood, either unsorted or a sorted T cell fraction (not recorded which). The chain carries TRBV6-5 and TRBJ1-1; D gene uncertain. CDR3 sequence reads: CASKDLNTEAFF. DNA of the CDR3: TGTGCCAGCAAGGATTTGAACACTGAAGCTTTCTTT.